This entry features one TCR beta chain sequence. Its specific antigen is unknown. Base qualities are not at hand, and no much larger clone is one base apart. The data were taken from a study of cytotoxic CD8 clonotypes in ibrutinib-treated CLL (dated by TCRdb to 2020 to 2023). At the level of the whole study: The cohort included roughly 15 treatment-naive and ten to eleven relapsed/refractory patients; roughly 17 were IGHV unmutated. Partial responses were observed in about 25 patients and complete responses in 2; after a median follow-up of 68 months, remission was maintained in 14 patients and progression was observed in roughly 12. The response samples were drawn at a median of around eleven months into treatment, with a range of about 6 to 36 months. On average, each sample yielded around 250,000 productive templates and tens of thousands of productive rearrangements. Longitudinal samples were available for about 30% of the 86 trial participants. Cryopreserved peripheral blood mononuclear cells were obtained prior to treatment, at the time of response, and at either disease progression or sustained remission. Every remission and progressive disease sample was obtained while ibrutinib was still being received by the patients.

Results the study describes overall, beyond this receptor: Clonality increased at ibrutinib response, stayed stable in sustained remission, and fell back toward baseline at progression. At baseline, clonality was higher than in age-matched healthy donors and showed a strong correlation with circulating CD8+ T-cell counts. Sustained-remission and progressing patients did not have matched sampling times, and lymph node repertoires were not examined. Public clonotypes were rare and either shrank or stayed stable during treatment, and the rise in clonality at ibrutinib response reflected expansion of private clonotypes.

The goal of deep resolution MiSeq sequencing was a depth between 1 in 1 million and 1 in 200,000 T cells, and coverage averaged 10x per clonotype. The immunoSEQ hsTCRB Kit was used to generate the TCR beta libraries. Regarding the original processing steps: Data were analyzed with ImmunoSEQ Data Assistant and ImmunoSEQ Analyzer, with V, D and J genes assigned per IMGT definitions. Clonality, with values ranging from 0 to 1, was calculated as one minus the normalized Shannon entropy of productive rearrangement frequencies. Public clonotype analysis was restricted to overrepresented clonotypes comprising at least 0.05% of each patient's repertoire. Some 13 age-matched healthy donor repertoires from immuneACCESS served as clonality controls. Here the immuneACCESS table is served through TCRdb, limited to in-frame sequences with V and J called. Missing clones are a known gap in these copies; in checked studies unresolved V genes cover under half, and the rest lacks a known reason. D and trimming were read from the DNA, whereas the V and J calls and clone size are those reported in that table. A total of 250,000 to 350,000 clones appear in this sample, around 69% of them only once. Of the sample, approximately 5.6% falls within the top ten clones.

Per the publication, the time point label means: progressive disease on ibrutinib. For TCR beta library preparation, 1.5 to 2 micrograms of genomic DNA were isolated from cryopreserved PBMCs. Longitudinal blood samples from CLL patients on ibrutinib monotherapy were analyzed using high-throughput TCR beta sequencing. The patients were enrolled in a single-center, open-label phase 2 trial of ibrutinib monotherapy. From V the trimming removes 4 bases and from J it removes 5 bases, while the gene matches leave 7 bases of the junction unaccounted for. The germline V gene specifies SGHDT as CDR1 and YYEEEE as CDR2. Measured from the cysteine to the phenylalanine, the CDR3 is 15 residues long. Only the CDR3 region is kept as DNA, spanning 45 bases read in frame from base 1.

This specimen consisted of PBMCs, obtained at disease progression, from a patient treated with ibrutinib. The chain employs TRBV5-6 and TRBJ1-2; 11 nucleotides in the junction match TRBD1. The TCR was taken from a human donor with chronic lymphocytic leukemia. The CDR3 region has the sequence CASSLGQGVGYGYTF. The nucleotide sequence reads as follows: TGTGCCAGCAGCCTGGGACAGGGGGTAGGTTATGGCTACACCTTC.